Listed here are 23 T cell receptor beta chains from one sample, sequenced in a study of CD4 T cells in relation to SARS-CoV-2 and coronaviruses. For these TCRs, the target antigens are not known. The unexposed donors gave CD4+ T cells in about 2010-2019, prior to COVID-19. The cells were cultured for about ten days before CD4+ T cells were isolated. TCRdb's table, derived via immunoSEQ multiplex PCR, lists solely in-frame clones and lacks some. The table records around 18,000 clones, 60% to 80% of them present only once. Sequenced input: CD4+ T cells from PBMCs, cultured in vitro. The receptors come from a human donor in good health.

The genes are TRBV19 and TRBJ1-4; D possibly corresponds to TRBD1 (6 bases). The germline gives CDR1 LNHDA, CDR2 SQIVND (reference sequence). This CDR3 region has 15 residues. Trimming pared 8 bases from V and 8 bases from J, leaving 21 bases between. The CDR3 protein is CASGRAPGAREKLFF. CDR3 coding DNA: TGTGCCAGTGGCCGGGCGCCGGGGGCGCGAGAAAAACTGTTTTTT.

The chain employs TRBV5-1 and TRBJ2-5, with D uncertain. Germline values: CDR1 SGHRS, CDR2 YFSETQ. CDR3 length: 16 residues. With 0 bases removed from V and 4 bases from J, the gap between germline ends came to 16 bases. The CDR3 coding sequence is TGCGCCAGCAGCTTGGATGGTAGACAAAACCTAGAGACCCAGTACTTC. Its translation is CASSLDGRQNLETQYF. Using reference TRBV5-1 and TRBJ2-5 for the parts outside the CDR3, the full variable domain is KAGVTQTPRYLIKTRGQQVTLSCSPISGHRSVSWYQQTPGQGLQFLFEYFSETQRNKGNFPGRFSGRQFSNSRSEMNVSTLELGDSALYLCASSLDGRQNLETQYFGPGTRLLVL.

The chain has TRBV10-3 and TRBJ2-7, with a possible D match to TRBD2 (6 bases). The CDR3 loop spans 14 amino acids. Germline CDR1 ENHRY, CDR2 SYGVKD. Trimming shortened V by 9 bases and J by 4 bases, and 19 bases separated the two germline ends. This chain's CDR3 is CAIIPLWTTYEQYF. The CDR3 DNA reads as TGTGCCATAATCCCACTCTGGACTACATACGAGCAGTACTTC.

In its sample, this clone was seen a few times. This rearrangement joins TRBV7-2 to TRBJ1-6, with 8 bases aligning to TRBD1. Germline V CDR1 and CDR2: SGHTA, FQGNSA. V was pared by 2 bases and J by 10 bases, with 7 bases of the junction left unmatched. The CDR3 sequence is 15 residues long. The CDR3 spells CASSLRDRWRSPLHF. The CDR3 DNA sequence: TGTGCCAGCAGCTTACGGGACAGGTGGAGGTCACCCCTCCACTTT. The whole variable domain, filled in from reference TRBV7-2 and TRBJ1-6, reads GAGVSQSPSNKVTEKGKDVELRCDPISGHTALYWYRQSLGQGLEFLIYFQGNSAPDKSGLPSDRFSAERTGGSVSTLTIQRTQQEDSAVYLCASSLRDRWRSPLHFGNGTRLTVT.

DNA for the CDR3: TGTGCCAGCAGCCCAAGGGCGGCAGGGGCCGCTGAGCAGTTCTTC. This sequence encodes CASSPRAAGAAEQFF. The rearrangement links TRBV6-4 to TRBJ2-1; D possibly corresponds to TRBD1 (6 bases). Germline V gene data show CDR1 as MRHNA and CDR2 as SNTAGT. V shed 6 bases and J shed 9 bases, with 21 bases lying between them. This CDR3 region has 15 residues.

This rearrangement joins TRBV19 to TRBJ1-3; D gene uncertain. The germline V and J ends were trimmed by 9 bases and 3 bases, with 9 bases remaining between them. Germline loops: CDR1 LNHDA, CDR2 SQIVND (reference sequence). This CDR3 contains 12 residues. CDR3 DNA: TGTGCCAGGCGGAGGGATGGAAACACCATATATTTT. Its translation: CARRRDGNTIYF.

This clone was found once. V gene TRBV3-1 (or the pseudogene TRBV3-2) combines with J gene TRBJ1-2; maybe TRBD1 (6 bases). The CDR3 has 16 amino acids. Germline-derived CDR1 and CDR2 are LGHDT and YNNKEL (reference sequence). V lost 0 bases and J lost 5, with 16 bases in between. Here the CDR3 DNA reads TGTGCCAGCAGCCAAGAGTTCAGGACAGCACTATATGGCTACACCTTC. Amino acid sequence: CASSQEFRTALYGYTF.

V gene TRBV24-1 combines with J gene TRBJ1-5; a possible D gene is TRBD1 (6 bases). The CDR3 has 12 residues. Germline V gene sequence: CDR1 KGHDR, CDR2 SFDVKD. V lost 6 bases to trimming and J lost 6 bases, with 8 bases between them. CDR3 DNA sequence: TGTGCCACCAGTCTGGGGGCTCAGCCCCAGCATTTT. Its translation: CATSLGAQPQHF.

J is TRBJ1-6 and V is TRBV5-4; TRBD1 is a possible D gene (5 bases). V was cut by 1 base and J by 0 bases, with 11 bases left in between. CDR1 is SGHNT, CDR2 YYREEE, per germline (reference sequence). This CDR3 is built from 17 residues. In nucleotides, the CDR3 is TGTGCCAGCAGCTTGAGAGGGGCCGGCTCCTATAATTCACCCCTCCACTTT. Its protein is CASSLRGAGSYNSPLHF.

The table lists this clone with a few counts. The V call is TRBV3-1 (or the pseudogene TRBV3-2), the J call TRBJ1-6; TRBD1 matches at 10 bases. Germline lookup yields CDR1 LGHDT and CDR2 YNNKEL (reference sequence). The CDR3 is made up of 15 amino acids. Trimming cost V 2 bases and J 10 bases; bases outside gene matches: 5. The CDR3 DNA reads TGTGCCAGCAGCCAACTTTTGACAGGGGGCTCACCCCTCCACTTT. It codes for CASSQLLTGGSPLHF.

The chain links TRBV19 to TRBJ1-2; D not certain. V dropped 6 bases and J dropped 4 bases, with 15 bases sitting between them. The CDR3 extends over 14 amino acids. Germline assignment: CDR1 LNHDA and CDR2 SQIVND (reference sequence). CDR3 DNA sequence: TGTGCCAGTAGGGCCCTAGGAAGGTTCTATGGCTACACCTTC. This codes for CASRALGRFYGYTF. The whole variable domain, remainder taken from reference TRBV19 and TRBJ1-2, is DGGITQSPKYLFRKEGQNVTLSCEQNLNHDAMYWYRQDPGQGLRLIYYSQIVNDFQKGDIAEGYSVSREKKESFPLTVTSAQKNPTAFYLCASRALGRFYGYTFGSGTRLTVV.

This sequence joins TRBV7-3 and TRBJ2-3; 12 nucleotides match TRBD2. Germline CDR1 is SGHTA and CDR2 is FQGTGA. This CDR3 is 17 amino acids long. Trimming cost V 5 bases and J 1 base; bases outside gene matches: 7. The CDR3 loop is CASSPPGLAGRTDTQYF. The CDR3, as DNA: TGTGCCAGCAGCCCGCCCGGACTAGCGGGGCGCACAGATACGCAGTATTTT.

V usage is TRBV5-4 and J usage is TRBJ2-5; 12 nucleotides align to TRBD1. Germline V gene data show CDR1 as SGHNT and CDR2 as YYREEE (reference sequence). This CDR3 is built from 16 residues. V shed 4 bases and J 1 base; nucleotides not matched to a gene: 5. The CDR3 here is CASSTGTGGFQETQYF. The CDR3 DNA follows: TGTGCCAGCAGCACCGGGACAGGGGGCTTCCAAGAGACCCAGTACTTC. Complete variable domain (other parts from reference TRBV5-4 and TRBJ2-5): ETGVTQSPTHLIKTRGQQVTLRCSSQSGHNTVSWYQQALGQGPQFIFQYYREEENGRGNFPPRFSGLQFPNYSSELNVNALELDDSALYLCASSTGTGGFQETQYFGPGTRLLVL.

This clone was detected only a few times. The chain links TRBV19 to TRBJ1-1, with a tentative D call TRBD1 (5 bases). This CDR3 contains 15 residues. Germline values: CDR1 LNHDA, CDR2 SQIVND (reference sequence). Trimming cost V 4 bases and J 5 bases, with 17 bases left between them. The CDR3 DNA sequence: TGTGCCAGTAGTACCAACTATCAGGGTAAAACTGAAGCTTTCTTT. Translated, it gives CASSTNYQGKTEAFF. Full variable domain (missing parts from reference TRBV19 and TRBJ1-1): DGGITQSPKYLFRKEGQNVTLSCEQNLNHDAMYWYRQDPGQGLRLIYYSQIVNDFQKGDIAEGYSVSREKKESFPLTVTSAQKNPTAFYLCASSTNYQGKTEAFFGQGTRLTVV.

The chain carries TRBV7-8 and TRBJ1-1; the D is unclear. V gave up 5 bases and J gave up 4 bases, with 11 bases separating them. The CDR3 totals 13 residues. Germline assignment: CDR1 SGHVS and CDR2 FQNEAQ. This CDR3 is CASSNYKTTEAFF. In DNA, the CDR3 is TGTGCCAGCAGCAATTACAAAACCACTGAAGCTTTCTTT.

The genes are TRBV3-1 (or the pseudogene TRBV3-2) and TRBJ1-2, with D possibly being TRBD1 (5 bases). This CDR3 region has 13 residues. Between the trimmed V and J ends, which lost 3 bases and 7 bases, there was a span of 12 bases. The germline CDR1 and CDR2 sequences are LGHDT and YNNKEL (reference sequence). CDR3 sequence: CASSQPGRVGYTF. The DNA for the CDR3 is TGTGCCAGCAGCCAGCCGGGACGGGTTGGCTACACCTTC.

This rearrangement joins TRBV20-1 to TRBJ2-5; tentatively, D is TRBD2 (5 bases). The CDR3 consists of 11 residues. Per germline, CDR1 DFQATT and CDR2 SNEGSKA (reference sequence). The germline V and J ends were trimmed by 2 bases and 5 bases, with 6 bases remaining between them. The CDR3 coding sequence is TGCAGTGCTAGAACGGGGGAGACCCAGTACTTC. This codes for CSARTGETQYF.

The chain is built from TRBV12-5 and TRBJ2-7, with TRBD2 matching over 7 bases. Germline values: CDR1 LGHNT, CDR2 FRNRAP. CDR3 length equals 13 residues. V dropped 3 bases and J dropped 5; count of bases not matched to a gene: 4. The CDR3 loop reads CASGLGREHEQYF. In nucleotides, the CDR3 is TGTGCTAGTGGTTTAGGGCGGGAGCACGAGCAGTACTTC.

The CDR3 protein is CASSIIGTRYNEQFF. The CDR3, as DNA: TGTGCCAGTAGTATTATCGGGACACGGTACAATGAGCAGTTCTTC. The chain couples TRBV19 to TRBJ2-1; weak D call: TRBD1 (6 bases). Between the trimmed V and J ends, which lost 3 bases and 4 bases, there was a span of 13 bases. The CDR3 has 15 residues. The germline V gene encodes CDR1 LNHDA and CDR2 SQIVND (reference sequence).

V is TRBV10-3 and J is TRBJ1-3; 10 nucleotides line up with TRBD1. The CDR3 totals 17 residues. V shed 8 bases, J shed 1 base, and the junction held 11 bases outside the gene matches. Germline-derived CDR1 and CDR2 are ENHRY and SYGVKD. The CDR3 DNA reads TGTGCCATCGGGACAGGGGTTGGTTATAGTTCTGGAAACACCATATATTTT. This sequence encodes CAIGTGVGYSSGNTIYF.

The chain recombines TRBV6-1 with TRBJ2-5; D is possibly TRBD1 or TRBD2 (5 bases each). CDR1 and CDR2 (germline): MNHNS, SASEGT. The CDR3 runs 14 residues. Trimming removed 2 bases from V and 5 bases from J, with 12 bases in between. CDR3 nucleotides: TGTGCCAGCAGTGAACGGGGCATTTTGGAGACCCAGTACTTC. Encoded protein: CASSERGILETQYF.

The sample holds one count of this clone. The J gene is TRBJ1-2, the V gene TRBV6-5; D gene ambiguous. CDR1 and CDR2 (germline): MNHEY, SVGAGI. The CDR3 sequence is 14 residues long. V was pared by 0 bases and J by 8 bases, with 13 bases between. The CDR3 loop is CASSYSPDREGYTF. For the CDR3, the DNA is TGTGCCAGCAGTTACTCGCCGGATCGAGAGGGCTACACCTTC.

The chain is built from TRBV5-1 and TRBJ2-3; D possibly corresponds to TRBD2 (5 bases). The CDR3 length is 16 residues. The germline CDR1 and CDR2 sequences are SGHRS and YFSETQ. V dropped 2 bases and J dropped 1 base, with 14 bases sitting between them. Here the CDR3 DNA reads TGCGCCAGCAGCTTCCAACCTAGCCGGCGCACAGATACGCAGTATTTT. This encodes CASSFQPSRRTDTQYF.